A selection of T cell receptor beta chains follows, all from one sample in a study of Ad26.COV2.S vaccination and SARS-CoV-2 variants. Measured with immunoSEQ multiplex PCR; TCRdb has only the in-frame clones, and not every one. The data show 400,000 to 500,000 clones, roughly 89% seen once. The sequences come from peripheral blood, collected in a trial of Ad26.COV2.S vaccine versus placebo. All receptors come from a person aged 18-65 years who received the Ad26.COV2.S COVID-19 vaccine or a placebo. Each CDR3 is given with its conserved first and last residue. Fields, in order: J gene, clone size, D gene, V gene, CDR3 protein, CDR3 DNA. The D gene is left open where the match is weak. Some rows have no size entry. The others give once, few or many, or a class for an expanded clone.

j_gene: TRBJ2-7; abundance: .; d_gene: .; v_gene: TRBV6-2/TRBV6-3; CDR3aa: CASSFSVTQSWEQYF; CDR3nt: TGTGCCAGCAGTTTTTCAGTGACTCAATCGTGGGAGCAGTACTTC
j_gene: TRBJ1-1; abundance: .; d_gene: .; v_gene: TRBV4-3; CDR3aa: CASSPDGATEAFF; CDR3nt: TGCGCCAGCAGCCCAGACGGGGCCACTGAAGCTTTCTTT
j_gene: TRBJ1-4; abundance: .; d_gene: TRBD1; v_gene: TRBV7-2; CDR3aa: CASSPRDSNEKLFF; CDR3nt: TGTGCCAGCAGCCCCCGGGACAGTAATGAAAAACTGTTTTTT
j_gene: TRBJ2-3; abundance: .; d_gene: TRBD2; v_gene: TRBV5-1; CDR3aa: CASSLLAGVTDTQYF; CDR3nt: TGCGCCAGCAGCTTGCTAGCGGGAGTTACAGATACGCAGTATTTT
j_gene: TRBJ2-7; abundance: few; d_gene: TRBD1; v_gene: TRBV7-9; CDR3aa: CASLPPGQAYEQYF; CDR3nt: TGTGCCAGCCTACCCCCGGGACAGGCGTATGAGCAGTACTTC
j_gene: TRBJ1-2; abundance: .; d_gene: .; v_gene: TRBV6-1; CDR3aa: CASSESLYGYTF; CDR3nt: TGTGCCAGCAGTGAAAGTTTATATGGCTACACCTTC
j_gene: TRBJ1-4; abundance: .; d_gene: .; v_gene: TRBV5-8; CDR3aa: CASSFDTATNEKLFF; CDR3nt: TGTGCCAGCAGCTTCGACACTGCAACTAATGAAAAACTGTTTTTT
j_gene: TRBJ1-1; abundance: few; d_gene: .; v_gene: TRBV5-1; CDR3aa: CASSTGPEAFF; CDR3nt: TGCGCCAGCAGCACAGGGCCTGAAGCTTTCTTT
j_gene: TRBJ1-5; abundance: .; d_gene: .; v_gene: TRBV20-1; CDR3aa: CSAGNQPQHF; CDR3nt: TGCAGTGCCGGCAATCAGCCCCAGCATTTT
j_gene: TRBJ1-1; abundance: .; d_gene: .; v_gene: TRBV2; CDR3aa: CASSAQDTEAFF; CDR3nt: TGTGCCAGCAGTGCCCAGGACACTGAAGCTTTCTTT
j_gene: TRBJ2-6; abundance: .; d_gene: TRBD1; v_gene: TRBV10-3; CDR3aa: CAMRQGFSGANVLTF; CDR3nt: TGTGCCATGCGACAGGGGTTCTCTGGGGCCAACGTCCTGACTTTC
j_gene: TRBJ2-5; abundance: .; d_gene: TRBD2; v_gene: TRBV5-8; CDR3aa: CASSLMREGEETQYF; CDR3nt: TGTGCCAGCAGCTTGATGCGGGAGGGGGAAGAGACCCAGTACTTC
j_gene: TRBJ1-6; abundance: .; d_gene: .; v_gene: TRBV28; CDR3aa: CASSEGHVGYSPLHF; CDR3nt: TGTGCCAGCAGTGAAGGACACGTCGGATATTCACCCCTCCACTTT
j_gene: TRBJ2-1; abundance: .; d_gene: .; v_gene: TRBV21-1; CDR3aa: CASSRITSGRAAEQFF; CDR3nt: TGTGCCAGCAGCAGGATAACTAGCGGGAGGGCCGCTGAGCAGTTCTTC
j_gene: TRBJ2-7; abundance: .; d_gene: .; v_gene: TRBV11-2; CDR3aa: CASSLGGRTDYEQYF; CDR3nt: TGTGCCAGCAGCTTGGGGGGTCGGACAGACTACGAGCAGTACTTC
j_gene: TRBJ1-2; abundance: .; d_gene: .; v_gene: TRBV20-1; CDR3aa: CSARRGDGYTF; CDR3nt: TGCAGTGCCCGGAGGGGAGACGGCTACACCTTC
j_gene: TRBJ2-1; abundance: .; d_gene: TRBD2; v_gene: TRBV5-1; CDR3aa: CASSLSSGVSYNEQFF; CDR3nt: TGCGCCAGCAGCTTGTCTAGCGGCGTCTCCTACAATGAGCAGTTCTTC
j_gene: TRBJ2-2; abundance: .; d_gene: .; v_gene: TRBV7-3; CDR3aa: CASKWGMNTGELFF; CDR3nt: TGTGCCAGCAAATGGGGGATGAACACCGGGGAGCTGTTTTTT
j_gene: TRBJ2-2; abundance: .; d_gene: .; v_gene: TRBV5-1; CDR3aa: CASSSPVATGELFF; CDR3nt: TGCGCCAGCAGCTCCCCGGTGGCCACCGGGGAGCTGTTTTTT
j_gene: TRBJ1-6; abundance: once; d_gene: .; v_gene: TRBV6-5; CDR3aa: CATARDRRNSPLHF; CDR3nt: TGTGCCACTGCCAGGGATCGGCGAAATTCACCCCTCCACTTT
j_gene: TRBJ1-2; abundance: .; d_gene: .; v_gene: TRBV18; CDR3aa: CASSGSRGYGYTF; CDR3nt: TGTGCCAGCTCGGGCAGCAGGGGCTATGGCTACACCTTC
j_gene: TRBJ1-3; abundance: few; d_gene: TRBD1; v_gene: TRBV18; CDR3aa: CASSLDRLGNTIYF; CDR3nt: TGTGCCAGCTCACTGGACAGGCTTGGAAACACCATATATTTT
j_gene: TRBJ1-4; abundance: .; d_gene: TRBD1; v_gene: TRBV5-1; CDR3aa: CASSSGTGVDEKLFF; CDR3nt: TGCGCCAGCAGCTCTGGGACAGGGGTTGATGAAAAACTGTTTTTT
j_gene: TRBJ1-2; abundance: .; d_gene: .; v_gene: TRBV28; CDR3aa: CASSAIGANGYTF; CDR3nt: TGTGCCAGCAGTGCCATTGGTGCGAATGGCTACACCTTC
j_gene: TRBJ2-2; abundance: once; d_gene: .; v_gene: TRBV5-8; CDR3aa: CASSSRKKWQTGELFF; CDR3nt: TGTGCCAGCAGCTCCCGGAAAAAATGGCAGACCGGGGAGCTGTTTTTT
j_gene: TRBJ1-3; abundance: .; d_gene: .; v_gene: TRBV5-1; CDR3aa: CASRTGTESSGNTIYF; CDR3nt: TGCGCCAGCAGAACTGGGACGGAAAGCTCTGGAAACACCATATATTTT
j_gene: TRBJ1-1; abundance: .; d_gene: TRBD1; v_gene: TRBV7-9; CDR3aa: CASRPGQGAEAFF; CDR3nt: TGTGCCAGCCGGCCGGGACAGGGGGCTGAAGCTTTCTTT
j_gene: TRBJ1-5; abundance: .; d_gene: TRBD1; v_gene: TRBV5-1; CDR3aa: CASSLEGGQGQPQHF; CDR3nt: TGCGCCAGCAGCTTGGAAGGGGGCCAAGGTCAGCCCCAGCATTTT
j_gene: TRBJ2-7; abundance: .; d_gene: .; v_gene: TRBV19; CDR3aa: CASSLRTGGYEQYF; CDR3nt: TGTGCCAGTAGTCTTAGAACAGGAGGTTACGAGCAGTACTTC
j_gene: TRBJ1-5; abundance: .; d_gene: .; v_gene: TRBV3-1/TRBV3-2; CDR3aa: CASSQDPAPFNQPQHF; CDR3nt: TGTGCCAGCAGCCAAGATCCGGCTCCTTTCAATCAGCCCCAGCATTTT
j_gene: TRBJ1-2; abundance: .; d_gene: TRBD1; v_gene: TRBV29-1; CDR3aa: CSADAPNTGVGGYTF; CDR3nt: TGCAGCGCCGATGCCCCTAATACAGGGGTGGGAGGCTACACCTTC
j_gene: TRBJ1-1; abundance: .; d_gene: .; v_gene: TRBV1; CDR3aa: CTSSQDLDSRGLNTEAFF; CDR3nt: TGCACCAGCAGCCAAGATCTGGACAGTCGCGGCCTAAACACTGAAGCTTTCTTT
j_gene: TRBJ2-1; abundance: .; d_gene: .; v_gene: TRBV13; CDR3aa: CASSLGSDLNEQFF; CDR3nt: TGTGCCAGCAGCTTAGGATCGGATTTGAATGAGCAGTTCTTC
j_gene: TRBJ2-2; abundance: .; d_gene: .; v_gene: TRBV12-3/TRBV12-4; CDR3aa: CASSLYQDGELFF; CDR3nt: TGTGCCAGCAGTTTATATCAGGACGGGGAGCTGTTTTTT
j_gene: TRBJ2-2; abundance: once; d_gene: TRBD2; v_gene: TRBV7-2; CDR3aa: CASSNGLAGNTGELFF; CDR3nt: TGTGCCAGCAGCAATGGACTAGCGGGTAACACCGGGGAGCTGTTTTTT
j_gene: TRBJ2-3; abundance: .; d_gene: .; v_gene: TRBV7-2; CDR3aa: CASASRGSDTQYF; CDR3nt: TGTGCCAGCGCCTCCCGGGGGTCAGATACGCAGTATTTT
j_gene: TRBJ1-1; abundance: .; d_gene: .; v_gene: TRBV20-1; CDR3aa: CSLLKNTEAFF; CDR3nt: TGCAGTCTTTTGAAGAACACTGAAGCTTTCTTT
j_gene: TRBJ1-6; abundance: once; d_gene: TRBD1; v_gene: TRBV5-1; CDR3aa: CASSSDRVNSPLHF; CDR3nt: TGCGCCAGCAGCTCTGACAGGGTTAATTCACCCCTCCACTTT
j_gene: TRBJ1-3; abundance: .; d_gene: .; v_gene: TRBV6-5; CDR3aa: CASKWGNTIYF; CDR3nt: TGTGCCAGCAAGTGGGGAAACACCATATATTTT
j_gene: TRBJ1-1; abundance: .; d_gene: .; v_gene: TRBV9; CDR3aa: CASSVEAAWGTEAFF; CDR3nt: TGTGCCAGCAGCGTAGAGGCTGCCTGGGGCACTGAAGCTTTCTTT
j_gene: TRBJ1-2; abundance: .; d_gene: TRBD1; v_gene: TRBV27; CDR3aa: CASSLIGRGPEGYTF; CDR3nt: TGTGCCAGCAGTTTGATCGGCAGGGGGCCAGAGGGCTACACCTTC
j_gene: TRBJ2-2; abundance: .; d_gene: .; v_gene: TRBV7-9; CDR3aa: CASSLLGLQTGELFF; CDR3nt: TGTGCCAGCAGCTTATTGGGACTCCAAACCGGGGAGCTGTTTTTT
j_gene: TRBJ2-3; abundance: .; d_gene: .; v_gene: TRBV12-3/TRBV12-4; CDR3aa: CASSRRDTQYF; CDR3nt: TGTGCCAGCAGCAGGAGGGATACGCAGTATTTT
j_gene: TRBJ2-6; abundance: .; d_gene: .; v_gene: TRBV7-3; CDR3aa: CASSFSGSGANVLTF; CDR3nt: TGTGCCAGCAGCTTCTCGGGATCTGGGGCCAACGTCCTGACTTTC
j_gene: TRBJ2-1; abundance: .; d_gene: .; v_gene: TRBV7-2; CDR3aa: CASSSRSGNEQFF; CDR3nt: TGTGCCAGCAGCTCCCGGTCCGGCAATGAGCAGTTCTTC
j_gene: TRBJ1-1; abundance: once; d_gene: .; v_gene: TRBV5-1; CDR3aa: CASSVGPDGTEAFF; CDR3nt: TGCGCCAGCAGCGTGGGGCCGGATGGCACTGAAGCTTTCTTT